This TCR beta chain was documented in a study of vaccination and CD4 T cells after COVID-19. Study overall: Median draw time for post-COVID samples was roughly 100 days post-diagnosis (range 35 to 161).

Worth noting for this clonotype: Antigen: not known.

The Oncomine TCR Beta short-read assay was what sequenced the DNA obtained from cultured CD4+ T cells. TCRdb reprocessed the PCR reads with MiXCR, giving one entry per CDR3 protein. The repertoire consists of just under 20,000 distinct CDR3 sequences, with around 45% occurring once and the leading ten covering 3.5% to 4.5%. The CDR3 length is 15 residues. V was clipped by 6 bases and J by 6 bases; unmatched bases: 13. The germline V gene encodes CDR1 MNHNS and CDR2 SASEGT. Treatment: roughly 11-day PBMC culture with coronavirus spike peptide pools or control peptides (ViraFEST assay). Sequenced here: CD4+ T cells from blood, cultured in vitro, sampled before SARS-CoV-2 vaccination. The sequence derives from a human donor who had recovered from COVID-19. This rearrangement joins TRBV6-1 to TRBJ2-7; 8 bases match TRBD2. The CDR3 loop reads CASSLRGGVGSEQYF. The CDR3 DNA sequence: TGTGCCAGCAGCCTCCGGGGGGGAGTAGGTAGCGAGCAGTACTTC.